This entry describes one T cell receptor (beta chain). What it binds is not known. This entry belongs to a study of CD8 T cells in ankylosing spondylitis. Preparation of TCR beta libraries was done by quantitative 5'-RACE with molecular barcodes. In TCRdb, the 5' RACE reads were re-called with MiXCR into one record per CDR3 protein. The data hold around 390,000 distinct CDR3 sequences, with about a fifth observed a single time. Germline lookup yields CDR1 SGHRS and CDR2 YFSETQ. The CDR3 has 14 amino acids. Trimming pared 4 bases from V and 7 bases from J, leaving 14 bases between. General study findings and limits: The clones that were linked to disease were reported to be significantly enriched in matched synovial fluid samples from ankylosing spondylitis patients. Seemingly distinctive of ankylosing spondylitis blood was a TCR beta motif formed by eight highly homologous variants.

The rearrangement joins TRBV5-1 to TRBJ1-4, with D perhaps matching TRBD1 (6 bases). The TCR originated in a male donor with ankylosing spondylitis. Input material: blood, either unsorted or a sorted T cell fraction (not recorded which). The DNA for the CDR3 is TGCGCCAGCAGCCGCACAGGGCTTACTGAAAAACTGTTTTTT. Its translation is CASSRTGLTEKLFF.